A selection of T cell receptor beta chains follows, all from one sample in a study of monozygotic twins with inflammatory bowel disease. TCRdb processed the 5' RACE reads again and assigns one entry to each CDR3 protein, with no DNA. The sample spans some 450,000 distinct CDR3 sequences; the ten largest clones claim 2.4%. The sample comprised blood. The receptors were gathered from a human donor with ulcerative colitis or Crohn's disease, or a healthy co-twin of an affected twin (not recorded which). Each CDR3 is given with its conserved first and last residue. The order of the fields is V gene, J gene, CDR3 protein.

TRBV19	TRBJ2-2	CASSPWTSLGSGELFF
TRBV7-8	TRBJ2-1	CASSPRQNNEQFF
TRBV29-1	TRBJ2-7	CSVLGQGHGYEQYF
TRBV4-1	TRBJ2-3	CASSLLGGDSDTQYF
TRBV5-1	TRBJ2-1	CASSPFGLLALDPTDNEQFF
TRBV6-2/TRBV6-3	TRBJ2-2	CASSWTGGRVNTGELFF
TRBV27	TRBJ2-5	CASSLRRMGQGSQETQYF
TRBV9	TRBJ1-3	CASSPNSGNTIYF
TRBV12-3/TRBV12-4	TRBJ2-3	CASTLRLAGEGTDTQYF
TRBV6-2/TRBV6-3	TRBJ1-1	CASSLLDGDTEAFF
TRBV12-3/TRBV12-4	TRBJ2-5	CASSFSQETQYF
TRBV20-1	TRBJ1-3	CSASKGAGNTIYF
TRBV29-1	TRBJ2-2	CSARAGYGGELFF
TRBV5-1	TRBJ2-1	CASSSGLAGVEGSF
TRBV25-1	TRBJ2-5	CASSDRLAGGETQYF
TRBV7-9	TRBJ2-1	CASSPPLDYNEQFF
TRBV6-1	TRBJ1-2	CASSETTGDGYGYTF
TRBV12-3/TRBV12-4	TRBJ2-1	CASQQGNEQFF
TRBV5-5	TRBJ1-2	CASSRLGDIDSGYTF
TRBV28	TRBJ1-1	CASSWTDPVNTEAFF
TRBV7-9	TRBJ1-5	CASSPIGAQWPQHF
TRBV7-6	TRBJ1-2	CASSSPGQGGGYTF
TRBV7-2	TRBJ2-2	CASSFGQAANTGELFF
TRBV14	TRBJ2-5	CASSHTGDFRETQYF
TRBV25-1	TRBJ1-1	CASSDRVTEAFF
TRBV6-1	TRBJ2-6	CASGVQGFGANVLTF
TRBV7-6	TRBJ2-1	CASSSRLAGGQSEQFF
TRBV6-4	TRBJ2-3	CASSKSGTDTQYF
TRBV25-1	TRBJ2-7	CASTVQGFEQYF
TRBV20-1	TRBJ1-1	CSASWQLNTEAFF
TRBV9	TRBJ1-2	CASSVAGAGYGYTF
TRBV10-3	TRBJ2-1	CAISAGLPNNEQFF
TRBV6-1	TRBJ2-1	CASIKTSGGAEQFF
TRBV14	TRBJ2-7	CASSRLGGYEQYF
TRBV7-6	TRBJ2-1	CASSLVLENNEQFF
TRBV7-7	TRBJ2-1	CASSWDGTSGAYNEQFF
TRBV6-5	TRBJ1-1	CASSYSQGAGTEAFF
TRBV5-5	TRBJ1-1	CASSLAGDGNTEAFF